This T cell receptor beta chain was obtained from a study of blood T cell repertoires in COVID-19. The V segment lost 4 bases and the J segment 1 base; nucleotides outside the gene matches: 7. Per the germline V gene, CDR1 is SGHRS and CDR2 is YFSETQ. This CDR3 has 15 residues. Only in-frame clones appear in the TCRdb table, and some are missing; sequencing was by immunoSEQ multiplex PCR. Of 120,000 to 150,000 clones in the sample, 80% to 90% were seen once. The TCR sequence derives from a woman between 45 and 65 years old with acute COVID-19. Material: PBMCs or T cells enriched from blood (not recorded which). V usage is TRBV5-1 and J usage is TRBJ2-5; 7 bases map to TRBD1. DNA for the CDR3: TGCGCCAGCAGCACCTCGGACAGGTTCCAAGAGACCCAGTACTTC. Translated, it gives CASSTSDRFQETQYF.